Below are 21 T cell receptor beta chains sequenced from a single sample in a study of T cell repertoires in cytomegalovirus infection. TCRdb called the reads again in MiXCR, with one record for every CDR3 protein. The sample holds under 850,000 distinct CDR3 sequences; approximately 34% are singletons and the top ten take 2.5% to 3%. Sequenced material: PBMCs. The receptors were gathered from a human donor in good health (CMV status not recorded). Some clones in this sample may be carry-over from other donors' samples.

There are a few counts of this clonotype. The rearrangement joins TRBV14 to TRBJ2-7, with 11 bases that match TRBD2. V lost 6 bases and J lost 5; bases outside the gene matches: 6. This CDR3 contains 14 residues. Germline lookup yields CDR1 SGHDN and CDR2 FVKESK. As DNA, the CDR3 is TGTGCCAGCAGTCCCTTAGCGGGGGGGCACGAGCAGTACTTC. Translation gives CASSPLAGGHEQYF. The whole variable domain, remainder taken from reference TRBV14 and TRBJ2-7, is EAGVTQFPSHSVIEKGQTVTLRCDPISGHDNLYWYRRVMGKEIKFLLHFVKESKQDESGMPNNRFLAERTGGTYSTLKVQPAELEDSGVYFCASSPLAGGHEQYFGPGTRLTVT.

The sample holds a few counts of this clonotype. J is TRBJ2-3 and V is TRBV28, with 8 bases fitting TRBD1. Per the germline V gene, CDR1 is MDHEN and CDR2 is SYDVKM. V was clipped by 8 bases and J by 0 bases; unmatched bases: 1. The CDR3 covers 13 residues. DNA for the CDR3: TGTGCCAGCGGACAGGGAAGCACAGATACGCAGTATTTT. This codes for CASGQGSTDTQYF.

V and J are TRBV7-2 and TRBJ1-5; D gene ambiguous. V was clipped by 1 base and J by 6 bases, with 10 bases between them. CDR1 and CDR2 from the germline V gene are SGHTA and FQGNSA. The length of the CDR3 is 14 residues. CDR3 coding DNA: TGTGCCAGCAGCTTAGACGGATTGAGTCAGCCCCAGCATTTT. The encoded protein is CASSLDGLSQPQHF.

This clonotype has a count of ten or more. This chain joins TRBV7-2 and TRBJ1-5, with D unclear. Germline V lookup: CDR1 SGHTA, CDR2 FQGNSA. The V and J ends lost 5 bases and 4 bases respectively, with 15 bases between them. This CDR3 is built from 15 residues. In DNA, the CDR3 is TGTGCCAGCAGCCCGGGCGGGTCCGTTAATCAGCCCCAGCATTTT. It specifies CASSPGGSVNQPQHF.

The V call is TRBV5-4, the J call TRBJ2-1; D may match TRBD1 or TRBD2 (6 bases each). CDR1 and CDR2 (germline): SGHNT, YYREEE (reference sequence). CDR3 length: 13 residues. Trimming took off 0 bases at V and 8 bases at J, with 9 bases between the two ends. The DNA of the CDR3 is TGTGCCAGCAGCTTGGGAGGGGGGCATGAGCAGTTCTTC. As protein: CASSLGGGHEQFF.

This clonotype has at least ten counts. V and J are TRBV11-2 and TRBJ1-6; a possible D gene is TRBD1 (5 bases). CDR3 length: 14 amino acids. Trimming left V 2 bases short and J 7 bases short, with 9 bases between. Per the germline V gene, CDR1 is SGHAT and CDR2 is FQNNGV. The CDR3 is CASSLQGFNSPLHF. The DNA for the CDR3 is TGTGCCAGCAGCTTACAGGGATTCAATTCACCCCTCCACTTT. The full variable domain, with the rest looked up from reference TRBV11-2 and TRBJ1-6, is EAGVAQSPRYKIIEKRQSVAFWCNPISGHATLYWYQQILGQGPKLLIQFQNNGVVDDSQLPKDRFSAERLKGVDSTLKIQPAKLEDSAVYLCASSLQGFNSPLHFGNGTRLTVT.

The rearrangement links TRBV4-1 to TRBJ1-2, with D uncertain. V lost 0 bases and J 4 bases, leaving 9 bases between the germline ends. Germline-derived CDR1 and CDR2 are MGHRA and YSYEKL. The CDR3 sequence is 14 residues long. CDR3 in amino acids: CASSQDTRAYGYTF. As DNA, the CDR3 is TGCGCCAGCAGCCAAGATACCCGGGCCTATGGCTACACCTTC.

About this clonotype itself: Given a much more abundant clone one base away, this may be a read error. This likely comes from a read error, as the CDR3 has no conserved phenylalanine or tryptophan at its end. The rearrangement uses TRBV6-2 or TRBV6-3 and TRBJ2-1, with TRBD1 matching over 7 bases. The V and J ends lost 6 bases and 10 bases, in that order; junction bases with no gene match: 12. The length of the CDR3 is 14 residues. CDR1 is MNHEY and CDR2 is SVGEGT in the germline V gene. The CDR3 region is CASSPGTDVREQFL. The CDR3 DNA is TGTGCCAGCAGCCCCGGGACAGATGTCCGCGAGCAGTTCTTA.

This chain uses TRBV28 with TRBJ2-2, with 10 bases aligning to TRBD1. Germline CDR1 and CDR2: MDHEN and SYDVKM. After removal of 5 bases from V and 5 bases from J, the junction contained 8 bases not matched to a gene. The CDR3 loop spans 16 amino acids. The CDR3: CASSPWTGGVTGELFF. CDR3 bases: TGTGCCAGCAGTCCATGGACAGGGGGAGTTACCGGGGAGCTGTTTTTT.

In this sample, this clonotype turned up a few times. The V gene is TRBV7-9, the J gene TRBJ2-5, with 8 nucleotides matching TRBD1. In germline, CDR1 is SEHNR, CDR2 FQNEAQ (reference sequence). The CDR3 is made up of 15 amino acids. The junction had 5 bases not matched to a gene; V was cut back by 3 bases and J by 2 bases. The CDR3 nucleotides are TGTGCCAGCAGCTTTCCCAGGGGGCGGCAAGAGACCCAGTACTTC. It codes for CASSFPRGRQETQYF.

The DNA of the CDR3 is TGTGCCAGCAGTCCCCGGACAGGGGGAGTTCAGCCCCAGCATTTT. Translation: CASSPRTGGVQPQHF. The chain uses TRBV12-3 or TRBV12-4 and TRBJ1-5; 10 bases are shared with TRBD1. V lost 5 bases to trimming and J lost 6 bases; unmatched junction nucleotides: 7. The CDR3 length is 15 residues.

This clonotype was detected a few times. This rearrangement joins TRBV28 to TRBJ1-6; D call uncertain. The germline gives CDR1 MDHEN, CDR2 SYDVKM. The CDR3 length is 13 residues. V dropped 2 bases and J dropped 12 bases, with 11 bases sitting between them. CDR3 loop: CASSLGIGLPLHF. The DNA for the CDR3 is TGTGCCAGCAGTTTAGGGATAGGTCTACCCCTCCACTTT.

Note on this clonotype: Sequence at one end of the junction differs from germline and may be a read error. The V and J genes are TRBV28 and TRBJ1-5; D is possibly TRBD1 (6 bases). The germline CDR1 and CDR2 sequences are MDHEN and SYDVKM. This CDR3 region has 16 residues. The DNA of the CDR3 is TGTGCCAGCAGTTTATGGAAGGGGGGGCACAATCAGCCCCAGCCTTTT. Translation: CASSLWKGGHNQPQPF.

About this clonotype: This likely comes from a read error, as the CDR3 has no conserved phenylalanine or tryptophan at its end. The CDR3 nucleotides read TGTGCCAGCAGCTCAACGCGTACCCAGGGTGCTGGGTCCTACGAGCAGTACTTA. Translation gives CASSSTRTQGAGSYEQYL. The chain combines TRBV7-6 with TRBJ2-7; tentatively, D is TRBD1 (5 bases). The CDR3 runs 18 residues. With 4 bases removed from V and 1 base from J, the gap between germline ends came to 23 bases. Germline-derived CDR1 and CDR2 are SGHVS and FNYEAQ.

Notes on this clonotype: The junction and the germline gene differ at one end; a read error may be behind it. This chain links TRBV19 with TRBJ2-7, with TRBD1 matching 8 bases. Germline CDR1 is LNHDA and CDR2 is SQIVND (reference sequence). The CDR3 contains 16 residues. The CDR3 nucleotides read TGTGCCAGTAGTGTCCATCCCGGGACAGGATTCTACGAGCAGTCCTTC. It specifies CASSVHPGTGFYEQSF.

This chain connects TRBV7-9 to TRBJ2-5; D is possibly TRBD1 (6 bases). V lost 5 bases and J lost 3, with 10 bases in between. The germline V gene has CDR1 SEHNR and CDR2 FQNEAQ (reference sequence). The CDR3 consists of 13 residues. CDR3: CASSPGAKETQYF. The CDR3 nucleotides are TGTGCCAGCAGCCCAGGGGCTAAAGAGACCCAGTACTTC.

The chain uses TRBV28 and TRBJ2-7, with 9 bases that match TRBD1. The CDR3 contains 16 residues. After removal of 5 bases from V and 2 bases from J, the junction contained 10 bases not matched to a gene. Looked up from germline, CDR1 is MDHEN and CDR2 is SYDVKM. CDR3: CASSTGTGTPPYEQYF. For the CDR3, the DNA is TGTGCCAGCAGTACTGGGACAGGGACCCCTCCCTACGAGCAGTACTTC.

This clonotype was detected only a few times. The chain is built from TRBV6-6 and TRBJ2-3; TRBD1 matches at 7 bases. The V segment lost 2 bases and the J segment 1 base; nucleotides outside the gene matches: 9. Germline-derived CDR1 and CDR2 are MNHNY and SVGAGI (reference sequence). The CDR3 spans 17 residues. CDR3 sequence (DNA): TGTGCCAGCAGTTACGGCTTGAGGGGGCGAGGCACAGATACGCAGTATTTT. It specifies CASSYGLRGRGTDTQYF.

This clonotype was observed a few times. V usage is TRBV20-1 and J usage is TRBJ1-5; D not certain. This CDR3 spans 13 amino acids. Trimming cost V 5 bases and J 7 bases, with 15 bases left between them. Germline CDR1 reads DFQATT; CDR2 reads SNEGSKA (reference sequence). The CDR3 loop is CSAVSGSSQPQHF. As DNA, the CDR3 is TGCAGTGCTGTGTCGGGGTCCAGCCAGCCCCAGCATTTT.

This clonotype was found a few times. V gene TRBV28 combines with J gene TRBJ2-1, with TRBD1 as a possible D gene (6 bases). V was shortened by 3 bases and J by 8 bases, with 17 bases between the two germline ends. Germline V CDR1 and CDR2: MDHEN, SYDVKM. There are 15 residues in the CDR3. DNA of the CDR3: TGTGCCAGCAGTTTTCTGGTCTCACAGGGCGATGAGCAGTTCTTC. Translated, it gives CASSFLVSQGDEQFF.

This clonotype was seen at least ten times. The chain uses TRBV7-9 and TRBJ2-5; D is perhaps TRBD2 (5 bases). Germline V lookup: CDR1 SEHNR, CDR2 FQNEAQ (reference sequence). Trimming removed 6 bases at V and 9 bases at J, with 20 bases between. This CDR3 comprises 14 residues. The CDR3 DNA reads as TGTGCCAGCAGAACTGCCGCGGGCCTAGGGCCCCAGTACTTC. It encodes CASRTAAGLGPQYF.